Shown below are 10 T cell receptor beta chains from a single sample sequenced in a study of blood T cell repertoires in COVID-19. Sequencing used immunoSEQ multiplex PCR; TCRdb keeps in-frame clones, though not all of them. Counted here are 200,000 or so clones, around nine tenths occurring once; the ten biggest clones make up under 7%. Sequenced: peripheral blood. The receptors come from a man in his fifties or sixties who had recovered from COVID-19.

On this clone: Other DNA sequences from this sample encode an identical CDR3 as well. The CDR3 region is CASSPGQGNQPQHF. In DNA form, the CDR3 reads TGCGCCAGCAGCCCGGGACAGGGGAATCAGCCCCAGCATTTT. The rearrangement joins TRBV5-1 to TRBJ1-5; 10 bases are a match to TRBD1. Germline V gene sequence: CDR1 SGHRS, CDR2 YFSETQ. CDR3 size: 14 residues. The J segment lost 4 bases and the V segment lost 4 bases, leaving 2 bases of the junction unmatched.

The chain recombines TRBV18 with TRBJ1-5; 7 positions match TRBD1. With V trimmed by 1 base and J by 0 bases, 9 bases remained unmatched. This CDR3 contains 18 residues. Germline values: CDR1 KGHSH, CDR2 LQKENI. Written as DNA, the CDR3 is TGTGCCAGCTCACCACTGGACAGGCAAGATTATAGCAATCAGCCCCAGCATTTT. Encoded protein: CASSPLDRQDYSNQPQHF.

This sequence joins TRBV9 and TRBJ2-1; 7 bases fit TRBD1. This CDR3 comprises 15 residues. Trimming cost V 3 bases and J 2 bases; bases outside gene matches: 5. CDR1 is SGDLS, CDR2 YYNGEE, per germline. In DNA form, the CDR3 reads TGTGCCAGCAGCGCCAGACAGGGACCCTACAATGAGCAGTTCTTC. Amino acid sequence: CASSARQGPYNEQFF.

This chain joins TRBV19 and TRBJ2-7; tentative D call: TRBD1 (5 bases). This CDR3 comprises 13 residues. Trimming cost V 4 bases and J 6 bases, with 13 bases left between them. In germline, CDR1 is LNHDA, CDR2 SQIVND (reference sequence). CDR3 loop: CASSTVAGSEQYF. The CDR3 bases are TGTGCCAGTAGTACGGTAGCAGGGTCCGAGCAGTACTTC.

The genes are TRBV28 and TRBJ2-5; D may be TRBD1 (6 bases). The CDR3 extends over 15 amino acids. The germline V gene encodes CDR1 MDHEN and CDR2 SYDVKM. V was trimmed by 4 bases and J by 6 bases, leaving 18 bases between them. The CDR3 DNA reads as TGTGCCAGCAGTTCAGTCGAGGGACAACAACAGACCCAGTACTTC. Translation: CASSSVEGQQQTQYF.

The CDR3 DNA sequence: TGTGCCAGCCGACAGGGAGCGGCCGGGGAGCTGTTTTTT. Translated: CASRQGAAGELFF. The rearrangement joins TRBV7-9 to TRBJ2-2; 7 bases align to TRBD1. CDR3 length equals 13 residues. The V and J ends lost 8 bases and 6 bases, in that order; junction bases with no gene match: 6. CDR1 and CDR2 from the germline V gene are SEHNR and FQNEAQ (reference sequence).

The chain combines TRBV7-6 with TRBJ1-6; TRBD1 aligns across 9 bases. CDR1 is SGHVS and CDR2 is FNYEAQ in the germline V gene. The CDR3 sequence is 16 residues long. V lost 0 bases, J lost 10 bases, and 7 bases stayed unmatched. The CDR3 region is CASSLAVGQGASPLHF. Written as DNA, the CDR3 is TGTGCCAGCAGCTTAGCGGTGGGACAGGGTGCCTCACCCCTCCACTTT.

The table lists this clone with a few counts. This chain links TRBV14 with TRBJ1-2; no clear D gene. The CDR3 totals 15 residues. The V end lost 1 base, the J end lost 4 bases, and 13 bases lay between the germline ends. The V gene's germline CDR1 is SGHDN and CDR2 FVKESK. The CDR3: CASSQVLGMFYGYTF. Here the CDR3 DNA reads TGTGCCAGCAGCCAAGTACTCGGGATGTTCTATGGCTACACCTTC.

V and J are TRBV13 and TRBJ1-1; 7 positions match TRBD1. The V segment lost 5 bases and the J segment 0 bases; nucleotides outside the gene matches: 6. The germline CDR1 and CDR2 sequences are PRHDT and FYEKMQ (reference sequence). This CDR3 is 15 amino acids long. The CDR3 reads CASSLMGQLNTEAFF. For the CDR3, the DNA is TGTGCCAGCAGCCTGATGGGACAGCTGAACACTGAAGCTTTCTTT.

The chain has TRBV19 and TRBJ2-3; TRBD2 matches 10 bases. Germline-derived CDR1 and CDR2 are LNHDA and SQIVND (reference sequence). The CDR3 has 15 residues. Trimming removed 4 bases from V and 3 bases from J; junction bases left unmatched: 4. In DNA form, the CDR3 reads TGTGCCAGTAGTACAGCGGGAGGGACGACAGATACGCAGTATTTT. Translated, it gives CASSTAGGTTDTQYF.